The 5 T cell receptor beta chains below come from one sample, sequenced in a study of early T cells in non-severe SARS-CoV-2 infection. MiXCR was run by TCRdb on the 5' RACE reads, yielding one entry per CDR3 protein. The table shows roughly 100,000 distinct CDR3 sequences, with around 13% occurring only once. The sample was whole blood. The receptors were gathered from an adult who was a healthcare worker with PCR-confirmed SARS-CoV-2 infection or an uninfected control (not recorded which).

The table lists this clonotype with a few counts. This sequence joins TRBV7-2 and TRBJ2-1; D is unclear. The V end lost 5 bases, the J end lost 5 bases, and 10 bases lay between the germline ends. This CDR3 spans 13 amino acids. From germline, CDR1 is SGHTA and CDR2 FQGNSA. Written as DNA, the CDR3 is TGTGCCAGCAGCATAAGAAGGAACAATGAGCAGTTCTTC. Translation: CASSIRRNNEQFF.

This clonotype has a handful of counts. DNA of the CDR3: TGTGCCAGCAGCTTAGCGGGAGGTTTGAAGACCCAGTACTTC. This codes for CASSLAGGLKTQYF. The chain joins TRBV7-2 to TRBJ2-5, with a possible D match to TRBD2 (6 bases). The CDR3 has 14 amino acids. Looked up from germline, CDR1 is SGHTA and CDR2 is FQGNSA. V lost 0 bases and J lost 6, with 11 bases in between.

This clonotype has more than one count but fewer than ten. The CDR3 DNA reads as TGTGCCAGCACCTCCGCCCCTCATCGCTCGTGGGAGCAGTACTTC. Translated: CASTSAPHRSWEQYF. This chain connects TRBV11-2 to TRBJ2-7; D not resolved. The V end lost 7 bases, the J end lost 7 bases, and 23 bases lay between the germline ends. The CDR3 totals 15 residues. CDR1 is SGHAT, CDR2 FQNNGV, per germline. Full variable domain (remainder filled in from reference TRBV11-2 and TRBJ2-7): EAGVAQSPRYKIIEKRQSVAFWCNPISGHATLYWYQQILGQGPKLLIQFQNNGVVDDSQLPKDRFSAERLKGVDSTLKIQPAKLEDSAVYLCASTSAPHRSWEQYFGPGTRLTVT.

This clonotype has a count of ten or more. The chain links TRBV20-1 to TRBJ2-5, with D possibly being TRBD2 (5 bases). Germline V gene sequence: CDR1 DFQATT, CDR2 SNEGSKA (reference sequence). This CDR3 spans 12 amino acids. V was shortened by 4 bases and J by 1 base, with 7 bases between the two germline ends. CDR3 coding DNA: TGCAGTGCTAAGCGGAGCCAAGAGACCCAGTACTTC. This sequence encodes CSAKRSQETQYF.

On this clonotype: This may stem from a read error, because a much larger clone lies one nucleotide away. This CDR3 reads CARSQNSWEETLYEQYF. The DNA of the CDR3 is TGCGCCAGAAGCCAAAATAGTTGGGAGGAAACACTCTACGAGCAGTACTTC. This sequence joins TRBV4-1 and TRBJ2-7; a possible D gene is TRBD2 (6 bases). The CDR3 covers 17 residues. Germline values: CDR1 MGHRA, CDR2 YSYEKL.